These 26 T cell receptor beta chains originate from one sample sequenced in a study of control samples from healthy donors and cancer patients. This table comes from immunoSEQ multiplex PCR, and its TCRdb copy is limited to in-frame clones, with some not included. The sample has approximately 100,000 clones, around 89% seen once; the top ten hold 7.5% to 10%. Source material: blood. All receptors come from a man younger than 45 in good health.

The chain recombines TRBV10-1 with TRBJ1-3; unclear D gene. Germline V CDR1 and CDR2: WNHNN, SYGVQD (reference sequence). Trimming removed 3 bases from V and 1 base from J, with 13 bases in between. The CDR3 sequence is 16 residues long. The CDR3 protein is CASSETRLSSGNTIYF. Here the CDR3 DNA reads TGCGCCAGCAGTGAAACACGGCTTTCTTCTGGAAACACCATATATTTT.

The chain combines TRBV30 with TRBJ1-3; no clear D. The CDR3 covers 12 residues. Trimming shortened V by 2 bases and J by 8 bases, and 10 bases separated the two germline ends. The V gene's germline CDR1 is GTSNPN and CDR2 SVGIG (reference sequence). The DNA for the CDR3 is TGTGCCTGGAGTTTGGACGGCTACACCATATATTTT. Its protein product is CAWSLDGYTIYF.

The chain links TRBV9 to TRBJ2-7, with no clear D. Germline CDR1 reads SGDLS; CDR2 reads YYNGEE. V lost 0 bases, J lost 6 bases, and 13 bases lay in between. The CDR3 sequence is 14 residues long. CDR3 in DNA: TGTGCCAGCAGCGTAGACAGTATAAGGGTCGAGCAGTACTTC. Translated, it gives CASSVDSIRVEQYF.

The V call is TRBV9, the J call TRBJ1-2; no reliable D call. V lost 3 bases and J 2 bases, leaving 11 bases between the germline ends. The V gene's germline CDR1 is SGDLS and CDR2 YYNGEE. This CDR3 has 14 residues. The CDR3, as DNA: TGTGCCAGCAGCGCCCAATTGGGGAACTATGGCTACACCTTC. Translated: CASSAQLGNYGYTF.

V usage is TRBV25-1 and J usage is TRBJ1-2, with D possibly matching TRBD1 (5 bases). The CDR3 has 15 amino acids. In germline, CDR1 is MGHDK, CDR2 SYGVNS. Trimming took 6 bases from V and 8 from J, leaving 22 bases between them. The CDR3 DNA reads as TGTGCCAGCAGCTCCACCCAGGGCCCTAATGGGGGCTACACCTTC. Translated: CASSSTQGPNGGYTF.

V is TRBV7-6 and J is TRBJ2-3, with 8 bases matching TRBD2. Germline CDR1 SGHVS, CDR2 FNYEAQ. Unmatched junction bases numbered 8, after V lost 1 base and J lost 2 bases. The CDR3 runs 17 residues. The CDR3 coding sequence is TGTGCCAGCAGCTTAGGCCAGCGGGGGAGATTCACAGATACGCAGTATTTT. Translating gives CASSLGQRGRFTDTQYF.

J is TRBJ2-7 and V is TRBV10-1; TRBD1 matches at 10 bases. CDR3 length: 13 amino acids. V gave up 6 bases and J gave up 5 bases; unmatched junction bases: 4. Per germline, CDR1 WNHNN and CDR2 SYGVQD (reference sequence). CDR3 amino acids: CASSGTGEDEQYF. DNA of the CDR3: TGCGCCAGCAGCGGGACAGGGGAAGACGAGCAGTACTTC.

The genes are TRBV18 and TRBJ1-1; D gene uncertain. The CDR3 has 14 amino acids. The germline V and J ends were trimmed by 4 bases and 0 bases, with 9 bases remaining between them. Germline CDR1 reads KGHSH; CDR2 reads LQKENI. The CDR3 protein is CASSLGLMNTEAFF. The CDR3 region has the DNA TGTGCCAGCTCACTCGGACTGATGAACACTGAAGCTTTCTTT.

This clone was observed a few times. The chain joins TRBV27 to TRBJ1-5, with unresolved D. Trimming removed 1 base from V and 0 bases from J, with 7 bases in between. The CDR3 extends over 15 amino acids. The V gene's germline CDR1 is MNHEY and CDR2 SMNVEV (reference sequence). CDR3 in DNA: TGTGCCAGCAGTTTATTCGGAAATAGCAATCAGCCCCAGCATTTT. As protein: CASSLFGNSNQPQHF.

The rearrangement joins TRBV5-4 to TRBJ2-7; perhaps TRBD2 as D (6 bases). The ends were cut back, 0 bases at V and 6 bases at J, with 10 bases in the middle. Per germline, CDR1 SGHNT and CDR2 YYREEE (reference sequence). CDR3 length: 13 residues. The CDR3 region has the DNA TGTGCCAGCAGCTTGGGACTAGAGCCCGAGCAGTACTTC. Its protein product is CASSLGLEPEQYF.

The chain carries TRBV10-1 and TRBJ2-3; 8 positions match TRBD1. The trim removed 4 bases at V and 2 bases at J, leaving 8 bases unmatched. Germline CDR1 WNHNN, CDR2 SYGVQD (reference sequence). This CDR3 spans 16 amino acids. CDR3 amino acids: CASSARTGTFTDTQYF. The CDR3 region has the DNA TGCGCCAGCAGTGCCCGGACAGGGACCTTCACAGATACGCAGTATTTT.

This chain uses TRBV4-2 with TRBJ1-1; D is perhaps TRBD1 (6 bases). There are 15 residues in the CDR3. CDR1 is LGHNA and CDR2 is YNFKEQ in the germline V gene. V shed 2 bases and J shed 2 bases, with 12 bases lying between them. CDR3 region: CASSQYGTPNTEAFF. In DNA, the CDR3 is TGTGCCAGCAGCCAATATGGGACACCTAACACTGAAGCTTTCTTT.

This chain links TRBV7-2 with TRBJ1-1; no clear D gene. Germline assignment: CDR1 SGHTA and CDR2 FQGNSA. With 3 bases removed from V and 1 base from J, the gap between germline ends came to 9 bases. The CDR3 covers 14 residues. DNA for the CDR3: TGTGCCAGCAGCTTTTCATCCGGGAACACTGAAGCTTTCTTT. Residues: CASSFSSGNTEAFF. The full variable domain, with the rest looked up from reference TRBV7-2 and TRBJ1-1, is GAGVSQSPSNKVTEKGKDVELRCDPISGHTALYWYRQSLGQGLEFLIYFQGNSAPDKSGLPSDRFSAERTGGSVSTLTIQRTQQEDSAVYLCASSFSSGNTEAFFGQGTRLTVV.

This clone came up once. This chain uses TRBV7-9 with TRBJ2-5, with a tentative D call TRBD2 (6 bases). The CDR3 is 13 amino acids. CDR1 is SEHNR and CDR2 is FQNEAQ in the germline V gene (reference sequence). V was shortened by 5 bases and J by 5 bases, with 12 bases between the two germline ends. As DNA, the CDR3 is TGTGCCAGCAGCAGGGAGGTGGGGGAGACCCAGTACTTC. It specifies CASSREVGETQYF.

The CDR3 DNA is TGCGCCAGCAGTGATCGGGGAGTCAGAGGGAGCTTCGCGAACACCGGGGAGCTGTTTTTT. This translates into CASSDRGVRGSFANTGELFF. V usage is TRBV10-1 and J usage is TRBJ2-2, with D perhaps matching TRBD2 (5 bases). The CDR3 extends over 20 amino acids. The germline V gene has CDR1 WNHNN and CDR2 SYGVQD (reference sequence). V was trimmed by 3 bases and J by 0 bases, leaving 23 bases between them.

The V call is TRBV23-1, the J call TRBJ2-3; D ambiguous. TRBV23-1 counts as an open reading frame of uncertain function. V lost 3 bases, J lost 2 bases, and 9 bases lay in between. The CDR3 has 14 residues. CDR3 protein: CASSQWETTDTQYF. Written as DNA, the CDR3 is TGCGCCAGCAGTCAGTGGGAAACCACAGATACGCAGTATTTT.

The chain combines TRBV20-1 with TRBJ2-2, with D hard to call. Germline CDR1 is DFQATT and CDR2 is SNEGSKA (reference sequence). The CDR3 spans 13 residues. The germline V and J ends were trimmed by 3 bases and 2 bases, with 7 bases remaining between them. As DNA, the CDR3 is TGCAGTGCTAGTAGAACCAACACCGGGGAGCTGTTTTTT. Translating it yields CSASRTNTGELFF.

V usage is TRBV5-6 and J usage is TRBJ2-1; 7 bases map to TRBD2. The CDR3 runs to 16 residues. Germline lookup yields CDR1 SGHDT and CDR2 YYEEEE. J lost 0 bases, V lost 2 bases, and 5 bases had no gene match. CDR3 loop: CASSFRRESSYNEQFF. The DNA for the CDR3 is TGTGCCAGCAGCTTCCGGCGGGAGAGCTCCTACAATGAGCAGTTCTTC.

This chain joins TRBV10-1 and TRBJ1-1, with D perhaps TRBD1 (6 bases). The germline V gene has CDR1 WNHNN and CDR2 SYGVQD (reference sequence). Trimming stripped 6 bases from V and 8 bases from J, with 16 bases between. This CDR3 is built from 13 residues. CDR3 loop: CASSADRFREAFF. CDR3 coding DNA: TGCGCCAGCAGCGCCGACAGGTTTCGGGAAGCTTTCTTT.

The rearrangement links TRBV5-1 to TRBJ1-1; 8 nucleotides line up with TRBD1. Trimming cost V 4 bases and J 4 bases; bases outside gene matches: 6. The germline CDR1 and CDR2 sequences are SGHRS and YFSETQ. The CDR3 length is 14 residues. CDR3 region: CASSVDRGLTEAFF. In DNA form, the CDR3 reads TGCGCCAGCAGCGTCGACAGGGGACTCACTGAAGCTTTCTTT.

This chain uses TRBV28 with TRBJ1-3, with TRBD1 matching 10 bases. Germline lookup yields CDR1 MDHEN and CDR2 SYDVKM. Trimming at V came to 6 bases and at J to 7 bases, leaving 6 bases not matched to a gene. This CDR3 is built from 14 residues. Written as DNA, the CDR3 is TGTGCCAGCAGACCGACAGGGGGCAGGAACACCATATATTTT. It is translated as CASRPTGGRNTIYF.

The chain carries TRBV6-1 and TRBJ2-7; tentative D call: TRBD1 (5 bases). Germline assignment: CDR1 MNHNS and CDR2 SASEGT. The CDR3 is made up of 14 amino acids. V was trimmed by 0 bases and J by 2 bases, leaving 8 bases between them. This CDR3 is CASSEATDPYEQYF. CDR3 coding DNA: TGTGCCAGCAGTGAAGCGACAGACCCCTACGAGCAGTACTTC.

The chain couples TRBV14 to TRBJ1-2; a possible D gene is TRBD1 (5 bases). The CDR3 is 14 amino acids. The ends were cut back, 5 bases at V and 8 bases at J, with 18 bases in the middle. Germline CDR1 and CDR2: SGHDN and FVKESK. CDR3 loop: CASSSRQYAGGYTF. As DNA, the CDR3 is TGTGCCAGCAGCTCACGACAGTACGCCGGGGGCTACACCTTC.

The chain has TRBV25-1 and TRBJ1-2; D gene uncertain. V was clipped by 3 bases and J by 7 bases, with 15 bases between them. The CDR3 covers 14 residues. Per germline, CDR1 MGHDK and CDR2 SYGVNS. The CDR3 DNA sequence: TGTGCCAGCAGTGACGGTGCGGCAGTATTTGGCTACACCTTC. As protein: CASSDGAAVFGYTF.

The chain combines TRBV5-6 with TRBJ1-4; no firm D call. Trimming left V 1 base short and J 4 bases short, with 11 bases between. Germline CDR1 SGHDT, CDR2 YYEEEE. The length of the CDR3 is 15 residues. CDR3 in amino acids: CASSLNEGGNEKLFF. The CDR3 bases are TGTGCCAGCAGCTTGAACGAGGGCGGTAATGAAAAACTGTTTTTT.

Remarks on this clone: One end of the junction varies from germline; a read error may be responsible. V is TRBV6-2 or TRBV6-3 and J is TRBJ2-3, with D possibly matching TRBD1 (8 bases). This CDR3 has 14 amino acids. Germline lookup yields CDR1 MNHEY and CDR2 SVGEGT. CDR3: CARSNRGGGERQYF. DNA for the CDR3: TGTGCCCGCAGCAACAGGGGGGGCGGGGAGAGGCAGTATTTT.